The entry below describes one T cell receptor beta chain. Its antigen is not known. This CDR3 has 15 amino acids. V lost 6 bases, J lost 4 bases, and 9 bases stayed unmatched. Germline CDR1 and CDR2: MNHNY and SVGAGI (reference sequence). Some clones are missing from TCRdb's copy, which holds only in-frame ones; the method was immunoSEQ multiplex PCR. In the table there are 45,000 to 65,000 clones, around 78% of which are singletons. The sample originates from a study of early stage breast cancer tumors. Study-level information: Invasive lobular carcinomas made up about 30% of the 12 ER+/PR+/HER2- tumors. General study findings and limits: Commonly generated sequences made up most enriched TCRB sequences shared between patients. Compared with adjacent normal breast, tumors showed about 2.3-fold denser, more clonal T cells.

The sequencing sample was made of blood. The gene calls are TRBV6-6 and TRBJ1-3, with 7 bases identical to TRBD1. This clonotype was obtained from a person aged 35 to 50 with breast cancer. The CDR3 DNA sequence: TGTGCCAGCAGCCCCCAGGGGGTGGGCGGAAACACCATATATTTT. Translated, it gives CASSPQGVGGNTIYF.